This TCR beta chain is drawn from a study of radiation and T cells in renal cell carcinoma. The study's findings and limits: From baseline, blood top tumor clonotypes peaked at 2 weeks post-radiation.

Remarks on this clone: Its antigen is unknown.

Noted time point: baseline pretreatment blood. Stated treatment: 15 Gy SBRT to primary tumor, nephrectomy 4 weeks later. Radiation-treated patients gave blood at baseline, week 2 and week 4. The tumor was a clear cell renal cell carcinoma. The assay was immunoSEQ multiplex PCR, and TCRdb's table has in-frame clones only and misses some. The sample yields over 45,000 clones, about three quarters seen once. CDR1 is SGHAT and CDR2 is FQNNGV in the germline V gene. V lost 4 bases, J lost 6 bases, and 6 bases lay in between. This CDR3 has 11 residues. This TCR came from a man aged 55 to 70 with renal cell carcinoma. The chain has TRBV11-2 and TRBJ1-1; D remains unclear. The source was blood, collected from a patient whose treatment included radiotherapy and nephrectomy. CDR3 sequence: CASSSTAEAFF. The CDR3 coding sequence is TGTGCCAGCAGCTCGACCGCTGAAGCTTTCTTT.